Only a few counts were recorded for the clone carrying this T cell receptor (beta chain). The data stem from a study of blood T cells in healthy people across ages. The V segment lost 4 bases and the J segment 1 base; nucleotides outside the gene matches: 1. Per the germline V gene, CDR1 is MNHEY and CDR2 is SMNVEV (reference sequence). The CDR3 loop spans 14 amino acids. A sample-barcoded 5' primer and a J-beta primer mix were used in a second PCR of roughly 7 to 11 cycles. Each CDR3 protein is one row after TCRdb ran MiXCR on the 5' RACE reads. The sample contains approximately 1.5 million distinct CDR3 sequences, 42% of which appear only once. Isolation per sample recovered at least 6 million PBMCs.

The chain couples TRBV27 to TRBJ2-3, with 8 bases aligning to TRBD2. Material for sequencing was blood. The source is a young woman in good health. The CDR3 DNA sequence: TGTGCCAGCAGTTGGGGACTAGGCACAGATACGCAGTATTTT. Its translation is CASSWGLGTDTQYF.